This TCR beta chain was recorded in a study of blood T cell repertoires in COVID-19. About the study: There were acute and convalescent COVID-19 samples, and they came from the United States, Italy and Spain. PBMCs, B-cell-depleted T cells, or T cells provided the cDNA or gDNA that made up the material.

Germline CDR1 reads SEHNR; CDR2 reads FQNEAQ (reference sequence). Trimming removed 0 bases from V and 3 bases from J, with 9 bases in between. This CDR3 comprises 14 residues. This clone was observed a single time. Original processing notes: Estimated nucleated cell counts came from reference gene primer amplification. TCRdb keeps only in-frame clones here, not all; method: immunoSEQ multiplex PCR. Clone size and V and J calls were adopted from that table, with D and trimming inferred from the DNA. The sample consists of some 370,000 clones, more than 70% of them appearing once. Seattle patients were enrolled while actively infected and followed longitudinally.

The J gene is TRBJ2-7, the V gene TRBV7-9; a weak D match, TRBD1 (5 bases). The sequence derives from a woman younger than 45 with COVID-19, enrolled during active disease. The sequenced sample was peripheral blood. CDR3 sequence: CASSLAVRDYEQYF. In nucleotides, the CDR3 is TGTGCCAGCAGCTTAGCGGTCAGGGACTACGAGCAGTACTTC.